The clone carrying this TCR beta chain came up a few times. Antigen: not known. Donors consisted of healthy bone marrow donors. Looked up from germline, CDR1 is MNHNY and CDR2 is SVGAGI (reference sequence). The ends were cut back, 5 bases at V and 13 bases at J, with 18 bases in the middle. CDR3 length: 13 amino acids. A multiplex PCR was run with 60 Vbeta primers and 13 Jbeta primers. Profiled with immunoSEQ multiplex PCR; TCRdb holds only in-frame clones, not every one. The table has fewer than 150,000 clones, 15% seen once. This specimen belongs to a study of cytomegalovirus exposure and HLA in healthy donors. Findings and caveats of the study: Highest at DRB1 and lowest at HLA-C, TCR association rates differed among HLA loci in a later analysis.

The chain recombines TRBV6-6 with TRBJ2-1, with D tentatively TRBD1 (6 bases). This receptor was taken from a woman under 30 in good health and CMV-seronegative. Sample: PBMCs. CDR3 nucleotide sequence: TGTGCCAGCAGTATAACAGGGTCACGGGTTCAGTTCTTC. The encoded protein is CASSITGSRVQFF.